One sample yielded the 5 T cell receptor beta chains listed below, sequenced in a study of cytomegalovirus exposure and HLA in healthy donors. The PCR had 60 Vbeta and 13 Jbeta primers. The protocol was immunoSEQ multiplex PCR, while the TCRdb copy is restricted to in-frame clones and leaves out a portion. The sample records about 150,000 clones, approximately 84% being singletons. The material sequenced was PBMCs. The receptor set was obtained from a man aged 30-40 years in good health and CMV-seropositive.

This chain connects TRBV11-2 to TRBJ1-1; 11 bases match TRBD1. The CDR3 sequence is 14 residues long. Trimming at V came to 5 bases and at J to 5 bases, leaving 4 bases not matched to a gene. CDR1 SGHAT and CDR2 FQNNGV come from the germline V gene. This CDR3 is CASSPGQGVTEAFF. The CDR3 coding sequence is TGTGCCAGCAGCCCGGGACAGGGGGTGACTGAAGCTTTCTTT.

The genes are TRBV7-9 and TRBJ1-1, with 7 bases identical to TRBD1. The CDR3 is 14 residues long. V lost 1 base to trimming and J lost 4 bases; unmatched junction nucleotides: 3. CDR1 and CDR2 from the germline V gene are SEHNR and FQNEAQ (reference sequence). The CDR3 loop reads CASSLGQGTTEAFF. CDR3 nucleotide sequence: TGTGCCAGCAGCTTAGGACAGGGAACCACTGAAGCTTTCTTT.

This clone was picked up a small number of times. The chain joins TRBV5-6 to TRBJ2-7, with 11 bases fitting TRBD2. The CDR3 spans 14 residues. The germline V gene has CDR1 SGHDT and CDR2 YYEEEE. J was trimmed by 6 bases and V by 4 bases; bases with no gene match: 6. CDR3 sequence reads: CASSTIAGGREQYF. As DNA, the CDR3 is TGTGCCAGCAGCACGATAGCGGGAGGGCGCGAGCAGTACTTC.

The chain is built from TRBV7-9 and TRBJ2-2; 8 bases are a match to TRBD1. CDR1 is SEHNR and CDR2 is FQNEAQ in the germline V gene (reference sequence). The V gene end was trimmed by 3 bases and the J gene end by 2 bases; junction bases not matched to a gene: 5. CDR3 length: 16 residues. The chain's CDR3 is CASSFGQGANTGELFF. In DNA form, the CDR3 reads TGTGCCAGCAGCTTCGGGCAGGGGGCCAACACCGGGGAGCTGTTTTTT.

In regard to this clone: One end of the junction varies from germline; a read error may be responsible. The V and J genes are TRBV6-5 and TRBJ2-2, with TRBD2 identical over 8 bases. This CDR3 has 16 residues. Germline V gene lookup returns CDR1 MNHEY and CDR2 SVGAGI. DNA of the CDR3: TGTGTCAGCAGTTACTCGACACTAGCGGTCACCGGGGAGCTGTTTTTT. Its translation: CVSSYSTLAVTGELFF.